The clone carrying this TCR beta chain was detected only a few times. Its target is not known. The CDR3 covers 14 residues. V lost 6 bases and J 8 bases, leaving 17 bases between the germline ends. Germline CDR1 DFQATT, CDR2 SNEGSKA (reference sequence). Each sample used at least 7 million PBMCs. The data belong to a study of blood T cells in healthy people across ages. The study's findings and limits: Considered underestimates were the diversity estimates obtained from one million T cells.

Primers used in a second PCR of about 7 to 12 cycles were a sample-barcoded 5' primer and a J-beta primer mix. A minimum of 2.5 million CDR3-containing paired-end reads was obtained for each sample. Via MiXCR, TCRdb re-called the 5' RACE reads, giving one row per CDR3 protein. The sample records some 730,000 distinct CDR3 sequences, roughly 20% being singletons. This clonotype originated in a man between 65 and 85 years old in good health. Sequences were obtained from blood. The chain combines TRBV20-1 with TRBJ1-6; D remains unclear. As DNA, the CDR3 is TGCAGTGCCCCAAACCACAGAGAGGATTCACCCCTCCACTTT. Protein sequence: CSAPNHREDSPLHF.